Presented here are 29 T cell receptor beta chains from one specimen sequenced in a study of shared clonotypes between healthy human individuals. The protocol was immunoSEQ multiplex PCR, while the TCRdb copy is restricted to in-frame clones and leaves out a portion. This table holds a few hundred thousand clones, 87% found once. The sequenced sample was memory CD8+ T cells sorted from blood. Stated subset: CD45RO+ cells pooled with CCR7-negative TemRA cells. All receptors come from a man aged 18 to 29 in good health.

The CDR3 is CASKADNTGELFF. CDR3 nucleotides: TGTGCCAGCAAGGCGGACAACACCGGGGAGCTGTTTTTT. The gene calls are TRBV6-6 and TRBJ2-2, with D unresolved. Looked up from germline, CDR1 is MNHNY and CDR2 is SVGAGI (reference sequence). V lost 7 bases to trimming and J lost 2 bases, with 8 bases between them. The CDR3 is made up of 13 amino acids.

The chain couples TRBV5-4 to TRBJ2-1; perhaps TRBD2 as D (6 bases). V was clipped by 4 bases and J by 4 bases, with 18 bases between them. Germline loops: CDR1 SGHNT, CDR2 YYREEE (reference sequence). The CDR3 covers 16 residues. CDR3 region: CASSLADGSCYNEQFF. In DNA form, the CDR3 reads TGTGCCAGCAGCCTGGCCGACGGGAGTTGTTACAATGAGCAGTTCTTC. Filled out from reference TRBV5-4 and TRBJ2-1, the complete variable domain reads ETGVTQSPTHLIKTRGQQVTLRCSSQSGHNTVSWYQQALGQGPQFIFQYYREEENGRGNFPPRFSGLQFPNYSSELNVNALELDDSALYLCASSLADGSCYNEQFFGPGTRLTVL.

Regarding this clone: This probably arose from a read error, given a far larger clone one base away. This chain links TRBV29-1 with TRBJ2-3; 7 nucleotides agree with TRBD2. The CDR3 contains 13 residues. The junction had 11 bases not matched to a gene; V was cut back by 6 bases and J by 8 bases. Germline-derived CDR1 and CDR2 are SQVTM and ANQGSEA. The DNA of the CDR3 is TGCAGCGTAGCGAGCGGGGAGGCAGGTACGCAGTATTTT. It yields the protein CSVASGEAGTQYF.

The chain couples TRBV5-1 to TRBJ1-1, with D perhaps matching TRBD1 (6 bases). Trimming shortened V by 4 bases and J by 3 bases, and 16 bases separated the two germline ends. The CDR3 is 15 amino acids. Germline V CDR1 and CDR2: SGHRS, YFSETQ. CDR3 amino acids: CASSERGYGDTEAFF. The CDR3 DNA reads TGCGCCAGCAGCGAGAGGGGGTATGGGGACACTGAAGCTTTCTTT.

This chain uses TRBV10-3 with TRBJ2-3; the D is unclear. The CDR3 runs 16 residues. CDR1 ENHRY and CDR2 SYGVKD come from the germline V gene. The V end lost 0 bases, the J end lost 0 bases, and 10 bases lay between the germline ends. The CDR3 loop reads CAISESGLGSTDTQYF. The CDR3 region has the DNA TGTGCCATCAGTGAGTCTGGGCTGGGTAGCACAGATACGCAGTATTTT.

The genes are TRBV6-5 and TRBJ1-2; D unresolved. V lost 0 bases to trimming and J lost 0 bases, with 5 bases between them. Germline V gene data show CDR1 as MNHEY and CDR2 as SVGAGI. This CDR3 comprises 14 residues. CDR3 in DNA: TGTGCCAGCAGTTACTCGCCCTCTAACTATGGCTACACCTTC. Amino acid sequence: CASSYSPSNYGYTF.

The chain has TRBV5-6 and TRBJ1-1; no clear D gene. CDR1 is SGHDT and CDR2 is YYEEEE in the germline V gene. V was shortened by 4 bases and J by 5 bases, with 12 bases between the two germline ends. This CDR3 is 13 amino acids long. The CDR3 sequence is CASSQVGMTEAFF. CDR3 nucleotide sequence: TGTGCCAGCAGCCAGGTGGGGATGACTGAAGCTTTCTTT.

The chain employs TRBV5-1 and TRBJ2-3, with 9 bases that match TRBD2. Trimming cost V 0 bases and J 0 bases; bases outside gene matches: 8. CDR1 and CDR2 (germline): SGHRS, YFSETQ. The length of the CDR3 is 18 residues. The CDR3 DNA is TGCGCCAGCAGCTTGGTAGCGGGAGTGACAACTAGCACAGATACGCAGTATTTT. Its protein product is CASSLVAGVTTSTDTQYF.

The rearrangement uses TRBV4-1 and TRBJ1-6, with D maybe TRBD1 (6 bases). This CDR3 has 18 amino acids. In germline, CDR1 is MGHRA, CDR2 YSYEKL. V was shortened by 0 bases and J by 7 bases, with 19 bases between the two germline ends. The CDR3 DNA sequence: TGCGCCAGCAGCCAAGAAACTGGGGGGGCACGGGGAAATTCACCCCTCCACTTT. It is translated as CASSQETGGARGNSPLHF.

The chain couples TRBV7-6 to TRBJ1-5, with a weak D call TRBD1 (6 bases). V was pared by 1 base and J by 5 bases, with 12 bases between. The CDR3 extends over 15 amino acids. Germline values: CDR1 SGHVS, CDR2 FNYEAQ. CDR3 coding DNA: TGTGCCAGCAGCTTAGGGCCAGGGGTGGATCAGCCCCAGCATTTT. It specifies CASSLGPGVDQPQHF.

The CDR3 DNA is TGTGCCAGCCGGGCCCCGGGCACCGGGGAGCTGTTTTTT. Protein sequence: CASRAPGTGELFF. V and J are TRBV2 and TRBJ2-2, with no clear D. V lost 8 bases and J lost 4, with 11 bases in between. The CDR3 runs to 13 residues. The germline CDR1 and CDR2 sequences are SNHLY and FYNNEI.

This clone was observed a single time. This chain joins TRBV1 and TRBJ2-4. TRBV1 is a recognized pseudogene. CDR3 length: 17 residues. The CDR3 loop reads CTSSQDIPRGLKNIQYF. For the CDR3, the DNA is TGCACCAGCAGCCAAGACATCCCCCGGGGGCTCAAAAACATTCAGTACTTC.

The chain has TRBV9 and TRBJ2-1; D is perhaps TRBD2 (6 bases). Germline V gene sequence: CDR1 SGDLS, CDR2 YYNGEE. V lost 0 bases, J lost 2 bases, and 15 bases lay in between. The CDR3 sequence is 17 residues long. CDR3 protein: CASSVEQLEGTYNEQFF. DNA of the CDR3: TGTGCCAGCAGCGTAGAACAGTTGGAGGGCACCTACAATGAGCAGTTCTTC. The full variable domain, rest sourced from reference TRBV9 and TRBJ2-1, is DSGVTQTPKHLITATGQRVTLRCSPRSGDLSVYWYQQSLDQGLQFLIQYYNGEERAKGNILERFSAQQFPDLHSELNLSSLELGDSALYFCASSVEQLEGTYNEQFFGPGTRLTVL.

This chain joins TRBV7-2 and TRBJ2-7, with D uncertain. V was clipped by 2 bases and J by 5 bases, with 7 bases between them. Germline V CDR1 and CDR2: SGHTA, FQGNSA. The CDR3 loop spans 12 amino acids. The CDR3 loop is CASSLLGNEQYF. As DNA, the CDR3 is TGTGCCAGCAGCTTATTGGGGAACGAGCAGTACTTC.

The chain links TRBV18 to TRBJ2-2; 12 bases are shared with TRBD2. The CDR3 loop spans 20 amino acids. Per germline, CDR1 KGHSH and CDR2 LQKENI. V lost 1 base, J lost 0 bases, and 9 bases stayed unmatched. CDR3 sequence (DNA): TGTGCCAGCTCACCACGCGGAAGTCCTAGCGGGAGGGCGAACACCGGGGAGCTGTTTTTT. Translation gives CASSPRGSPSGRANTGELFF.

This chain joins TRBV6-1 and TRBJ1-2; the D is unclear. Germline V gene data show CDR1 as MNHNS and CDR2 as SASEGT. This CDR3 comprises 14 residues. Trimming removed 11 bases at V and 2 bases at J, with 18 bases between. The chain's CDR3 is CAVTWAPENYGYTF. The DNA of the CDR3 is TGTGCCGTTACCTGGGCCCCCGAAAACTATGGCTACACCTTC.

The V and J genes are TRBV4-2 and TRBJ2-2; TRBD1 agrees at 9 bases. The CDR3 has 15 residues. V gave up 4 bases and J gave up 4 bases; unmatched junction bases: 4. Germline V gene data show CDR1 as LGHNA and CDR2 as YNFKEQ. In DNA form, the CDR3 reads TGTGCCAGCAGCCCTGACAGGGGGATCACCGGGGAGCTGTTTTTT. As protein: CASSPDRGITGELFF.

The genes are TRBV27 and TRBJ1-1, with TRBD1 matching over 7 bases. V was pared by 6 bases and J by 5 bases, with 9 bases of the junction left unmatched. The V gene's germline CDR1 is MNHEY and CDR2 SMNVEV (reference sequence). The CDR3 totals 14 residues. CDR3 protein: CASSPQGMGTEAFF. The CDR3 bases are TGTGCCAGCAGCCCACAGGGGATGGGGACTGAAGCTTTCTTT.

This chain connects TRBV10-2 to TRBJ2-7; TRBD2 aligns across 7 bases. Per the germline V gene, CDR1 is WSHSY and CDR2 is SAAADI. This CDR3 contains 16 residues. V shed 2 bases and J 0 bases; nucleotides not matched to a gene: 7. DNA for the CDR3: TGCGCCAGCAGTGAGGGGAGTCGGGGGGTCTCCTACGAGCAGTACTTC. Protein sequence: CASSEGSRGVSYEQYF.

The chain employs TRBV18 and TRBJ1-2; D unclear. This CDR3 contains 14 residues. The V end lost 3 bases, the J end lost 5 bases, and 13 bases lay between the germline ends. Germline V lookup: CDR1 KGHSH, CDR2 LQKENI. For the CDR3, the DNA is TGTGCCAGCTCACCGCGAAGGGCCGGGTATGGCTACACCTTC. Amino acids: CASSPRRAGYGYTF.

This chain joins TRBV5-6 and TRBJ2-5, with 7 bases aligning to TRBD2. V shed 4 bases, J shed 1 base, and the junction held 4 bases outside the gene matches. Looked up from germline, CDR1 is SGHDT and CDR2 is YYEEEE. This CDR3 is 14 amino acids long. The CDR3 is CASSLGLVQETQYF. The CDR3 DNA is TGTGCCAGCAGCCTCGGACTAGTCCAAGAGACCCAGTACTTC.

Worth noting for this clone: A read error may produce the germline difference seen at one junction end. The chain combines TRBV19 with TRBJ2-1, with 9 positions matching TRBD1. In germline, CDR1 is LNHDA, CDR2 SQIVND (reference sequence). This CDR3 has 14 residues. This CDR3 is CASSIKGTGNGIVF. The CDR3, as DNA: TGTGCCAGTAGTATAAAAGGGACAGGGAATGGGATAGTCTTC. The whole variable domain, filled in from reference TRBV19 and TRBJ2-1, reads DGGITQSPKYLFRKEGQNVTLSCEQNLNHDAMYWYRQDPGQGLRLIYYSQIVNDFQKGDIAEGYSVSREKKESFPLTVTSAQKNPTAFYLCASSIKGTGNGIVFGPGTRLTVL.

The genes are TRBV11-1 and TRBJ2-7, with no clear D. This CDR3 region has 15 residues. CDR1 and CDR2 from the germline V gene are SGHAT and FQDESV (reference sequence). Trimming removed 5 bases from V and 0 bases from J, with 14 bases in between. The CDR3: CASSLGPTSSYEQYF. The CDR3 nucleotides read TGTGCCAGCAGCCTTGGACCGACCAGCTCCTACGAGCAGTACTTC. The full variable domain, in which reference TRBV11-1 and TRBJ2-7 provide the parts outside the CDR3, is EAEVAQSPRYKITEKSQAVAFWCDPISGHATLYWYRQILGQGPELLVQFQDESVVDDSQLPKDRFSAERLKGVDSTLKIQPAELGDSAMYLCASSLGPTSSYEQYFGPGTRLTVT.

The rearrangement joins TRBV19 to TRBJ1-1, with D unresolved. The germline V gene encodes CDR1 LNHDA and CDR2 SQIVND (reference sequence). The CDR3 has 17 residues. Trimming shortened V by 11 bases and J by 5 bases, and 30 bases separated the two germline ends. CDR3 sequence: CAASVSPRWGSRTEAFF. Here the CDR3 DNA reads TGTGCCGCCTCAGTTTCCCCCAGGTGGGGATCGAGGACTGAAGCTTTCTTT.

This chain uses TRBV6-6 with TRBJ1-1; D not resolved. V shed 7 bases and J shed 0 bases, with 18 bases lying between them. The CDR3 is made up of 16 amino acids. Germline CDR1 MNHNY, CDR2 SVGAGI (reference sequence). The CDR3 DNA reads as TGTGCCAGCACCAACGGGCAGGACTACATGAACACTGAAGCTTTCTTT. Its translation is CASTNGQDYMNTEAFF.

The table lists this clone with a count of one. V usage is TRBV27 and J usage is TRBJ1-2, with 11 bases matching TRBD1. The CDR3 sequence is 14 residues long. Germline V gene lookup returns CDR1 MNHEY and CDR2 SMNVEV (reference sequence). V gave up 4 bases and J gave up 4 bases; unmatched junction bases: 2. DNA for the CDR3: TGTGCCAGCAGTTGGACAGGGGGCGGCTATGGCTACACCTTC. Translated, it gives CASSWTGGGYGYTF.

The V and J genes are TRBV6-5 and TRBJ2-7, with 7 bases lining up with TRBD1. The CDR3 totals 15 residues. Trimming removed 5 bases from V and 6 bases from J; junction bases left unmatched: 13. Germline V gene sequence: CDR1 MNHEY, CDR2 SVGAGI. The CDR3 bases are TGTGCCAGCAGTACCTGGACAGGACCAATCATCGAGCAGTACTTC. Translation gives CASSTWTGPIIEQYF.

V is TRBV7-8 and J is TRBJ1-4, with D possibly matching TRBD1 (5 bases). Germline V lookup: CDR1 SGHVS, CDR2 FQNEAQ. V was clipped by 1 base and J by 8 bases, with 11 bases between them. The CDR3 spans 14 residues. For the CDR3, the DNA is TGTGCCAGCAGCTTAGTCGGGGGGATGGAAAAACTGTTTTTT. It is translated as CASSLVGGMEKLFF. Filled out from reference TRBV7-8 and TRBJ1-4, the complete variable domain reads GAGVSQSPRYKVAKRGQDVALRCDPISGHVSLFWYQQALGQGPEFLTYFQNEAQLDKSGLPSDRFFAERPEGSVSTLKIQRTQQEDSAVYLCASSLVGGMEKLFFGSGTQLSVL.

The CDR3 sequence: CASSLSPGDVEQYF. Written as DNA, the CDR3 is TGTGCCAGCAGCTTGAGTCCGGGGGATGTGGAGCAGTACTTC. The chain carries TRBV5-6 and TRBJ2-7; the D gene is possibly TRBD2 (6 bases). There are 14 residues in the CDR3. The V and J ends lost 1 base and 7 bases respectively, with 15 bases between them. CDR1 and CDR2 from the germline V gene are SGHDT and YYEEEE.